This entry lists 32 T cell receptor beta chains sequenced from one sample in a study of blood T cells in healthy people across ages. For the second PCR, which ran for roughly 6 to 12 cycles, a sample-barcoded 5' primer and a J-beta primer mix were used. Each CDR3 protein is one row after TCRdb ran MiXCR on the 5' RACE reads. The sample contains about 1.8 million distinct CDR3 sequences, just under 50% of which appear only once. Sequencing was performed on blood. These receptors originate from a middle-aged woman in good health.

V usage is TRBV6-2 or TRBV6-3 and J usage is TRBJ2-2, with D possibly TRBD1 on 6 matching bases. Germline assignment: CDR1 MNHEY and CDR2 SVGEGT. This CDR3 region has 14 residues. Trimming shortened V by 6 bases and J by 2 bases, and 10 bases separated the two germline ends. The CDR3 is CASRRQENTGELFF. In DNA form, the CDR3 reads TGTGCCAGCAGAAGACAGGAAAACACCGGGGAGCTGTTTTTT.

This clonotype has only a few counts. The V and J genes are TRBV18 and TRBJ2-6; no reliable D call. V lost 2 bases to trimming and J lost 0 bases, with 8 bases between them. Germline V gene sequence: CDR1 KGHSH, CDR2 LQKENI. The CDR3 length is 16 residues. CDR3 nucleotides: TGTGCCAGCTCACCATTTGCCAGCTCTGGGGCCAACGTCCTGACTTTC. It specifies CASSPFASSGANVLTF.

As concerns this clonotype: A much larger clone lies one base from this, so it may be a read error. This chain links TRBV7-6 with TRBJ2-7; D not resolved. The J call may not be correct, given that the DNA end is closer to TRBJ2-5. The CDR3 runs to 14 residues. Germline V gene sequence: CDR1 SGHVS, CDR2 FNYEAQ. Written as DNA, the CDR3 is TGTGCCAGCAGCTTAGGTAGTCCGAGGGAGACCCAGTACTTC. Encoded protein: CASSLGSPRETQYF.

This clonotype showed up just a few times. J is TRBJ2-1 and V is TRBV27; the match to TRBD1 covers 11 bases. CDR1 MNHEY and CDR2 SMNVEV come from the germline V gene (reference sequence). The length of the CDR3 is 17 residues. V trimming: 7 bases; J trimming: 6 bases; junction bases outside the gene matches: 14. DNA for the CDR3: TGTGCCAGCATCCGCGGAGGGGGACAGGGGGACCCCAATGAGCAGTTCTTC. This gives the protein CASIRGGGQGDPNEQFF.

Points on this clonotype: Its ends do not fully match the called genes, so a read error is possible. The rearrangement joins TRBV11-2 to TRBJ2-6; D is possibly TRBD1 (6 bases). CDR3 size: 11 residues. CDR1 and CDR2 from the germline V gene are SGHAT and FQNNGV. In DNA form, the CDR3 reads TGTGCCGGCAGCTTGGGGACAGTCCTGACTTTC. This encodes CAGSLGTVLTF.

This clonotype has a count of ten or more. The CDR3 sequence is CASSQDRTGLYEQYF. CDR3 nucleotides: TGCGCCAGCAGCCAAGATCGTACAGGGTTATACGAGCAGTACTTC. The chain is built from TRBV4-3 and TRBJ2-7, with D possibly being TRBD1 (6 bases). Per the germline V gene, CDR1 is LGHNA and CDR2 is YSLEER. V was clipped by 0 bases and J by 4 bases, with 13 bases between them. The CDR3 is 15 amino acids.

This clonotype was picked up one time. The chain links TRBV24-1 to TRBJ2-3; D uncertain. From germline, CDR1 is KGHDR and CDR2 SFDVKD. CDR3 size: 12 residues. Trimming took off 9 bases at V and 4 bases at J, with 10 bases between the two ends. The CDR3 is CATLDHSDTQYF. CDR3 in DNA: TGTGCCACCCTCGACCACTCAGATACGCAGTATTTT.

The table lists this clonotype with a few counts. J is TRBJ2-5 and V is TRBV7-2; 13 bases line up with TRBD2. Germline V gene data show CDR1 as SGHTA and CDR2 as FQGNSA. The length of the CDR3 is 16 residues. Trimming at V came to 5 bases and at J to 1 base, leaving 4 bases not matched to a gene. This CDR3 reads CASSKGLAGAQETQYF. The CDR3 nucleotides are TGTGCCAGCAGCAAAGGACTAGCGGGGGCCCAAGAGACCCAGTACTTC.

This clonotype has only a few counts. The CDR3 sequence: CASIPNTDTQYF. The CDR3 nucleotides are TGTGCCAGCATACCTAACACAGATACGCAGTATTTT. The chain recombines TRBV2 with TRBJ2-3; D is uncertain. In germline, CDR1 is SNHLY, CDR2 FYNNEI. Trimming left V 7 bases short and J 2 bases short, with 7 bases between. The CDR3 loop spans 12 amino acids. The full variable domain, its missing parts supplied by reference TRBV2 and TRBJ2-3, is EPEVTQTPSHQVTQMGQEVILRCVPISNHLYFYWYRQILGQKVEFLVSFYNNEISEKSEIFDDQFSVERPDGSNFTLKIRSTKLEDSAMYFCASIPNTDTQYFGPGTRLTVL.

This clonotype was recorded a few times. V gene TRBV2 combines with J gene TRBJ2-1, with a tentative D call TRBD1 (6 bases). There are 18 residues in the CDR3. V lost 6 bases to trimming and J lost 2 bases, with 23 bases between them. Germline V CDR1 and CDR2: SNHLY, FYNNEI. Here the CDR3 reads CASSHYFTGNLPYNEQFF. In DNA form, the CDR3 reads TGTGCCAGCAGCCATTATTTTACAGGGAATCTTCCCTACAATGAGCAGTTCTTC.

This clonotype was counted a few times. The V gene is TRBV20-1, the J gene TRBJ2-1, with TRBD1 matching over 8 bases. This CDR3 is 14 amino acids long. Germline CDR1 reads DFQATT; CDR2 reads SNEGSKA (reference sequence). The J segment lost 8 bases and the V segment lost 3 bases, leaving 9 bases of the junction unmatched. The CDR3 spells CSASRGRRVDEQFF. The CDR3 nucleotides are TGCAGTGCTAGCAGGGGGCGGAGGGTTGATGAGCAGTTCTTC.

This chain uses TRBV12-3 or TRBV12-4 with TRBJ2-1; 10 nucleotides match TRBD2. J was trimmed by 7 bases and V by 5 bases; bases with no gene match: 11. This CDR3 is 16 amino acids long. CDR3 protein: CASSPSGGYGSNEQFF. The DNA for the CDR3 is TGTGCCAGCAGTCCTAGCGGGGGTTACGGGAGTAATGAGCAGTTCTTC.

The chain carries TRBV24-1 and TRBJ2-1, with D uncertain. CDR1 KGHDR and CDR2 SFDVKD come from the germline V gene. The length of the CDR3 is 14 residues. V was pared by 1 base and J by 6 bases, with 9 bases between. DNA of the CDR3: TGTGCCACCAGTGATTTATCTGGAACCAATGAGCAGTTCTTC. This gives the protein CATSDLSGTNEQFF.

The V and J genes are TRBV5-1 and TRBJ1-4, with 9 bases fitting TRBD1. The germline V gene encodes CDR1 SGHRS and CDR2 YFSETQ. With V trimmed by 0 bases and J by 10 bases, 13 bases remained unmatched. This CDR3 is 17 amino acids long. The CDR3 loop reads CASSLAWTGDRGAKLFF. The CDR3 coding sequence is TGCGCCAGCAGCTTGGCTTGGACAGGGGATCGTGGAGCAAAACTGTTTTTT.

The chain couples TRBV6-5 to TRBJ2-7, with D hard to call. The V gene's germline CDR1 is MNHEY and CDR2 SVGAGI. Trimming pared 2 bases from V and 5 bases from J, leaving 10 bases between. The CDR3 is 13 residues long. CDR3: CASSYTRNHEQYF. Written as DNA, the CDR3 is TGTGCCAGCAGTTACACCAGGAACCACGAGCAGTACTTC.

The chain recombines TRBV10-3 with TRBJ2-5; D is ambiguous. The end of the DNA fits TRBJ2-7 better, so the J call may be wrong. This CDR3 has 14 amino acids. Per the germline V gene, CDR1 is ENHRY and CDR2 is SYGVKD. The CDR3 sequence: CAISDSRGGYEQYF. CDR3 sequence (DNA): TGTGCCATCAGTGACAGTCGCGGCGGCTACGAGCAGTACTTC.

The chain combines TRBV20-1 with TRBJ2-5; tentative D call: TRBD1 (6 bases). The end of the DNA is better explained by TRBJ2-7, so the J call may be wrong. Per germline, CDR1 DFQATT and CDR2 SNEGSKA (reference sequence). This CDR3 is built from 11 residues. CDR3 in amino acids: CSAPTGSEQYF. The CDR3 coding sequence is TGCAGTGCCCCCACAGGGAGCGAGCAGTACTTC.

This chain uses TRBV7-2 with TRBJ1-5; the D gene is possibly TRBD1 (5 bases). CDR3 length: 14 residues. Germline CDR1 SGHTA, CDR2 FQGNSA. The V end was cut by 7 bases, the J end by 2 bases, with 12 bases between. Here the CDR3 DNA reads TGTGCCAGCAAGGGAGGGGCAGGCAATCAGCCCCAGCATTTT. This codes for CASKGGAGNQPQHF.

In regard to this clonotype: A read error is possible here, since a much larger clone lies one base away. The gene calls are TRBV7-3 and TRBJ2-3, with 7 positions matching TRBD2. Looked up from germline, CDR1 is SGHTA and CDR2 is FQGTGA. The ends lost 2 bases at V and 2 bases at J; junction bases unmatched: 7. The CDR3 length is 16 residues. DNA for the CDR3: TGTGCCAGCAGCTTAGTACTAGCGAGGGTCACAGATACGCAGTATTTT. Protein product: CASSLVLARVTDTQYF.

The genes are TRBV12-3 or TRBV12-4 and TRBJ2-2; 8 bases fit TRBD1. The CDR3 has 16 amino acids. V gave up 3 bases and J gave up 1 base; unmatched junction bases: 4. In DNA, the CDR3 is TGTGCCAGCAGTTTGAGGGGGACAGGGAACACCGGGGAGCTGTTTTTT. Translating gives CASSLRGTGNTGELFF.

V is TRBV6-5 and J is TRBJ2-6; D call uncertain. The CDR3 loop spans 16 amino acids. CDR1 and CDR2 (germline): MNHEY, SVGAGI. V lost 4 bases to trimming and J lost 0 bases, with 10 bases between them. The CDR3 nucleotides read TGTGCCAGCAGTTCCCCCCACGACTCTGGGGCCAACGTCCTGACTTTC. This translates into CASSSPHDSGANVLTF.

This clonotype was observed at least ten times. This chain connects TRBV11-2 to TRBJ2-5; no definite D call. Germline values: CDR1 SGHAT, CDR2 FQNNGV. Trimming stripped 5 bases from V and 5 bases from J, with 15 bases between. The CDR3 consists of 14 residues. Here the CDR3 DNA reads TGTGCCAGCAGCCCCCGGACCAAATCGGAGACCCAGTACTTC. As protein: CASSPRTKSETQYF.

The rearrangement joins TRBV11-2 to TRBJ2-5; a possible D gene is TRBD1 (6 bases). CDR3 length: 16 residues. With 3 bases removed from V and 1 base from J, the gap between germline ends came to 15 bases. Germline V gene data show CDR1 as SGHAT and CDR2 as FQNNGV. The CDR3 DNA reads as TGTGCCAGCAGCTTCGTCCGGACAGAGCTCCAAGAGACCCAGTACTTC. Amino acid sequence: CASSFVRTELQETQYF.

This rearrangement joins TRBV20-1 to TRBJ2-7; D may be TRBD1 or TRBD2 (5 bases each). Between the trimmed V and J ends, which lost 4 bases and 2 bases, there was a span of 12 bases. Germline CDR1 DFQATT, CDR2 SNEGSKA (reference sequence). The length of the CDR3 is 13 residues. In DNA form, the CDR3 reads TGCAGTGCTACCCGGGACGGCCCCTACGAGCAGTACTTC. The encoded protein is CSATRDGPYEQYF.

The V and J genes are TRBV4-3 and TRBJ2-7; tentative D call: TRBD1 (6 bases). The germline V gene encodes CDR1 LGHNA and CDR2 YSLEER. Trimming removed 4 bases at V and 3 bases at J, with 16 bases between. This CDR3 spans 15 amino acids. CDR3 coding DNA: TGCGCCAGCAGCCTGTCGCTTCAGGGGTTCTACGAGCAGTACTTC. Protein product: CASSLSLQGFYEQYF.

This clonotype was recorded a few times. V gene TRBV29-1 combines with J gene TRBJ2-1; 7 bases are a match to TRBD2. The CDR3 is 14 residues long. Germline lookup yields CDR1 SQVTM and CDR2 ANQGSEA. Trimming cost V 4 bases and J 9 bases; bases outside gene matches: 12. CDR3 sequence: CSVARQGGHGEQFF. The DNA for the CDR3 is TGCAGCGTTGCGCGCCAGGGAGGGCACGGTGAGCAGTTCTTC.

V usage is TRBV27 and J usage is TRBJ2-3; D gene unclear. Trimming left V 4 bases short and J 4 bases short, with 9 bases between. The CDR3 spans 13 residues. The germline gives CDR1 MNHEY, CDR2 SMNVEV (reference sequence). The DNA of the CDR3 is TGTGCCAGCAGTTCCGCCGCTTCAGATACGCAGTATTTT. It is translated as CASSSAASDTQYF.

This clonotype showed up just a few times. The genes are TRBV7-2 and TRBJ2-7; 7 bases are a match to TRBD2. CDR1 and CDR2 from the germline V gene are SGHTA and FQGNSA. The CDR3 totals 14 residues. V dropped 5 bases and J dropped 6; count of bases not matched to a gene: 10. CDR3 amino acids: CASSPRGGRGEQYF. The CDR3 DNA reads TGTGCCAGCAGCCCACGGGGTGGGAGGGGCGAGCAGTACTTC.

The chain recombines TRBV7-2 with TRBJ2-4; 8 nucleotides line up with TRBD1. V lost 5 bases, J lost 8 bases, and 11 bases stayed unmatched. Germline CDR1 and CDR2: SGHTA and FQGNSA. The CDR3 has 15 residues. The DNA of the CDR3 is TGTGCCAGCAGCGCCAACCCCGGGACAGGAGACATTCAGTACTTC. Translating gives CASSANPGTGDIQYF. The full variable domain, rest sourced from reference TRBV7-2 and TRBJ2-4, is GAGVSQSPSNKVTEKGKDVELRCDPISGHTALYWYRQSLGQGLEFLIYFQGNSAPDKSGLPSDRFSAERTGGSVSTLTIQRTQQEDSAVYLCASSANPGTGDIQYFGAGTRLSVL.

V and J are TRBV11-3 and TRBJ2-1, with 10 bases aligning to TRBD2. The CDR3 is 14 amino acids. V lost 2 bases to trimming and J lost 9 bases; unmatched junction nucleotides: 4. Looked up from germline, CDR1 is SGHNT and CDR2 is YENEEA. The CDR3 DNA reads TGTGCCAGCAGCTTAACTAGCGGGGCTGGTGAGCAGTTCTTC. It codes for CASSLTSGAGEQFF.

Notes on this clonotype: At one of its ends the junction is not consistent with the germline gene, which may arise from a read error. The J gene is TRBJ2-4, the V gene TRBV5-6; D possibly corresponds to TRBD2 (6 bases). The length of the CDR3 is 15 residues. The germline V gene encodes CDR1 SGHDT and CDR2 YYEEEE. The DNA for the CDR3 is TGTGCTAGCAGCTTGGCGGCGGGGAAGCGCCACGGGCAGTACTTC. Its translation: CASSLAAGKRHGQYF.

This chain uses TRBV27 with TRBJ2-1; D is tentatively TRBD1 or TRBD2 (6 bases each). The V gene's germline CDR1 is MNHEY and CDR2 SMNVEV (reference sequence). This CDR3 has 12 residues. The V gene lost 6 bases and the J gene lost 9 bases, with 12 bases spanning the gap. The CDR3 region is CASRTGAIEQFF. In nucleotides, the CDR3 is TGTGCCAGCAGAACGGGGGCTATTGAGCAGTTCTTC.